The TCR beta chain described here comes from a study of identical twins. In germline, CDR1 is SQVTM, CDR2 ANQGSEA. The CDR3 extends over 14 amino acids. Trimming removed 6 bases from V and 4 bases from J; junction bases left unmatched: 9. TCRdb independently ran MiXCR on the 5' RACE reads; one entry per CDR3 protein. The sample shows hundreds of thousands of distinct CDR3 sequences, around a sixth of them seen only once. The same data also contributed to another study, on T cells expressing NK-cell markers. That investigation notes: All TCR beta repertoires analysed originated from sorted CD3+CD56+NKG2C+, CD3+CD56+NKG2C- and CD3+CD56-NKG2C+ T cells. Four donors showed these clonotypes also leading the CD3+CD56-NKG2C+ fraction.

The TCR was taken from a woman aged 18-30 years in good health. Material: PBMCs. The rearrangement joins TRBV29-1 to TRBJ2-1; 7 bases fit TRBD2. The CDR3 DNA follows: TGCAGCGTAGCCGACCAGCGGGGTTACAATGAGCAGTTCTTC. Translated: CSVADQRGYNEQFF.